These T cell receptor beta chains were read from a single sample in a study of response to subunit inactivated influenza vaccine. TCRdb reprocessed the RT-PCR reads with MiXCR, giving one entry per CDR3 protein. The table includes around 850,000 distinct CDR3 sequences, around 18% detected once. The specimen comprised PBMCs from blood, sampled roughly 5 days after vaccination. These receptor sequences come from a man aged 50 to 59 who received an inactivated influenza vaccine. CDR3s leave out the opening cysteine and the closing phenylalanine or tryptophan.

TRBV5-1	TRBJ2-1	ASSLVIAGGGNEQF
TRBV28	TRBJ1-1	ASSLGGAGSKTEAF
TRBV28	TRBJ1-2	ASFTLNYGYT
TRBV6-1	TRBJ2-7	ASRPGGFGDEQY
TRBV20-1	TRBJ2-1	SPPGQDNEQF
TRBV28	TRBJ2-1	ASSGGNYNEQF
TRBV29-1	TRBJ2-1	SVAGSGNEQF
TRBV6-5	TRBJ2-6	ASSYRQGAGANVLT
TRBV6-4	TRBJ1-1	ASRLPAGLWTEAF
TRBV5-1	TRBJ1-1	ASSLADRTITEAF
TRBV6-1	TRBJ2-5	ASSEGTGMRETQY
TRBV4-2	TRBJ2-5	ASSQRWEPRETQY
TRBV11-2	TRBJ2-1	ASSLEIVDRLSYNEQF
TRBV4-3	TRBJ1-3	ASSQGDRSGNTIY
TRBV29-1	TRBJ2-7	SVGQGASYEQY
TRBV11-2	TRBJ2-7	ASSSTRRAYEQY
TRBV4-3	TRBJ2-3	ASSVWTSGDTDTQY
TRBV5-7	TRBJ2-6	ASSHLPNSRLSGANVLT
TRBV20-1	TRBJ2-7	SAYSTSGSYEQY
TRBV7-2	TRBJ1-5	ASSLGHRSNQPQH
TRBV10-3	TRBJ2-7	AISDTVSYEQY
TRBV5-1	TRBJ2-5	ASSSGGIPETQY
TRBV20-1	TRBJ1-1	SAPSNPNTEAF
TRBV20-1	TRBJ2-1	SAIRDRPRTSGGNNEQF
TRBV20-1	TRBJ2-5	SARDSAGAETQY
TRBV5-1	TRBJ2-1	ASSPGQWDNEQF
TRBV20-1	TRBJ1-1	SARAGGKNTEAF
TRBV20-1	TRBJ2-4	SARDLSAKNIQY
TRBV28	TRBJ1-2	ASGLGTGGQYGYT
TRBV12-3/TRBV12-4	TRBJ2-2	ASSSFLTAVGSGELF
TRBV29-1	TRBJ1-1	SVTRQGRDTEAF
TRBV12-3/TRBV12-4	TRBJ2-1	ASSFQPGGREQF
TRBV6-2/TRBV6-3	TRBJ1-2	ASKQGTSNYGYT
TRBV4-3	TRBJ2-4	ASSQVGGGLAKNIQY
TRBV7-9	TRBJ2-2	ASSGVGGELF
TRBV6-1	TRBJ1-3	ASCEDSPGRAGNTIY
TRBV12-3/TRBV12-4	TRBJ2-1	ASSRGASDNEQF